A selection of T cell receptor beta chains follows, all from one sample in a study of spatial heterogeneity in lung cancer. One entry per CDR3 protein results from TCRdb running MiXCR on the 5' RACE reads. The data show 95,000 or so distinct CDR3 sequences, approximately 8.5% seen once. Sequencing used PBMCs, obtained at surgery. The receptor set was obtained from a male donor with early-stage non-small cell lung cancer. Both conserved end residues are part of each CDR3. The order of the fields is J gene, CDR3 length, clone size, V gene, D gene, CDR3 protein, CDR3 DNA. D genes are given only for firm matches. Clone size is stated in some rows and not others, as once, few, many or a class when expanded.

TRBJ2-7,14,many,TRBV7-9,NA,CASSFPGPSYEQYF,TGTGCCAGCAGCTTTCCAGGGCCCTCCTACGAGCAGTACTTC
TRBJ2-1,16,NA,TRBV15,NA,CATSRDSGSSYNEQFF,TGTGCCACCAGCAGAGATTCAGGGTCTTCCTACAATGAGCAGTTCTTC
TRBJ2-4,17,many,TRBV7-2,NA,CASSPQGGGLVKNIQYF,TGTGCCAGCAGCCCCCAGGGGGGGGGCCTTGTCAAAAACATTCAGTACTTC
TRBJ2-3,16,NA,TRBV10-3,TRBD2,CAISLGAGIGTDTQYF,TGTGCCATCAGCCTAGGAGCGGGGATCGGCACAGATACGCAGTATTTT
TRBJ1-1,12,few,TRBV5-1,NA,CASSLTGREAFF,TGCGCCAGCAGCTTAACGGGCCGAGAAGCTTTCTTT
TRBJ2-3,14,NA,TRBV20-1,NA,CSARRTFNTDTQYF,TGCAGTGCTAGGAGAACATTCAACACAGATACGCAGTATTTT
TRBJ1-1,16,many,TRBV5-4,NA,CASTPPGLPAGTEAFF,TGTGCCAGCACCCCACCGGGGCTACCAGCGGGGACTGAAGCTTTCTTT
TRBJ2-7,15,NA,TRBV20-1,TRBD2,CSARGATSGSYEQYF,TGCAGTGCTAGAGGTGCGACTAGCGGTTCCTACGAGCAGTACTTC
TRBJ2-1,14,once,TRBV24-1,NA,CATSDSGRGNEQFF,TGTGCCACCAGTGACTCAGGACGGGGCAATGAGCAGTTCTTC
TRBJ2-6,14,few,TRBV27,NA,CASRAYSGANVLTF,TGTGCCAGCAGAGCCTACTCTGGGGCCAACGTCCTGACTTTC
TRBJ2-3,12,NA,TRBV2,NA,CASGYHTDTQYF,TGTGCCAGCGGGTATCACACAGATACGCAGTATTTT
TRBJ1-6,16,NA,TRBV11-2,TRBD1,CASSPRQGANNSPLHF,TGTGCCAGCAGCCCAAGACAGGGGGCGAATAATTCACCCCTCCACTTT
TRBJ1-2,14,few,TRBV2,TRBD1,CASRYRGTNYGYTF,TGTGCCAGCAGATACAGGGGAACTAACTATGGCTACACCTTC
TRBJ2-2,14,many,TRBV5-1,NA,CASSLVPNTGELFF,TGCGCCAGCAGCTTGGTCCCTAACACCGGGGAGCTGTTTTTT
TRBJ2-3,15,NA,TRBV5-1,TRBD2,CASTLTSPLGDTQYF,TGCGCCAGCACCCTGACTAGCCCATTGGGAGATACGCAGTATTTT
TRBJ2-3,13,few,TRBV20-1,NA,CSAGGRGRDTQYF,TGCAGTGCTGGGGGCAGGGGCCGGGATACGCAGTATTTT
TRBJ2-7,16,NA,TRBV5-1,NA,CASSPAPGTLTYEQYF,TGCGCCAGCAGCCCCGCACCCGGGACTTTGACCTACGAGCAGTACTTC
TRBJ2-7,14,few,TRBV5-6,NA,CASSLTWDSYEQYF,TGTGCCAGCAGCTTGACTTGGGACTCCTACGAGCAGTACTTC
TRBJ1-2,15,few,TRBV20-1,TRBD1,CSARDPGQGAGSYTF,TGCAGTGCTAGAGACCCCGGACAGGGGGCTGGGAGCTACACCTTC
TRBJ2-1,16,many,TRBV5-1,TRBD1,CASSLASGGSYNEQFF,TGCGCCAGCAGCTTGGCTTCAGGGGGCTCCTACAATGAGCAGTTCTTC
TRBJ1-1,15,few,TRBV5-1,NA,CASSLETIENTEAFF,TGCGCCAGCAGCTTGGAAACGATAGAGAACACTGAAGCTTTCTTT
TRBJ2-7,14,few,TRBV2,NA,CASKEGKPTSRQYF,TGTGCCAGCAAGGAAGGGAAACCTACGAGCCGGCAGTACTTC
TRBJ1-6,14,NA,TRBV7-9,NA,CASSLETANSPLHF,TGTGCCAGCAGCTTAGAGACAGCGAATTCACCCCTCCACTTT
TRBJ2-2,13,many,TRBV20-1,NA,CSARGQRAGELFF,TGCAGTGCTAGAGGACAGCGAGCCGGGGAGCTGTTTTTT
TRBJ2-5,14,NA,TRBV29-1,NA,CSVGDFRGQETQYF,TGCAGCGTCGGAGATTTTCGGGGTCAAGAGACCCAGTACTTC
TRBJ2-2,15,NA,TRBV6-4,NA,CASSDSTLTTGELFF,TGTGCCAGCAGTGACTCGACACTTACCACCGGGGAGCTGTTTTTT
TRBJ2-2,14,NA,TRBV28,NA,CASSFYRGTGELFF,TGTGCCAGCAGTTTCTATCGAGGCACCGGGGAGCTGTTTTTT
TRBJ1-1,16,NA,TRBV7-3,NA,CASSLGSGGGGTEAFF,TGTGCCAGCAGCTTAGGGTCCGGGGGCGGAGGCACTGAAGCTTTCTTT
TRBJ2-7,14,many,TRBV5-1,TRBD2,CASYQTSGGTEQYF,TGCGCCAGCTATCAGACTAGCGGGGGAACCGAGCAGTACTTC
TRBJ2-5,10,NA,TRBV28,NA,CASGKETQYF,TGTGCCAGCGGGAAAGAGACCCAGTACTTC
TRBJ2-7,15,NA,TRBV7-9,NA,CASSLVAQGGYEQYF,TGTGCCAGCAGCTTAGTGGCCCAGGGTGGGTACGAGCAGTACTTC
TRBJ2-1,14,few,TRBV4-3,NA,CASSRTRGANEQFF,TGCGCCAGCAGCCGGACCCGGGGGGCGAATGAGCAGTTCTTC
TRBJ2-1,14,many,TRBV10-3,TRBD2,CAITPTSGNNEQFF,TGTGCCATTACTCCGACTAGCGGAAACAATGAGCAGTTCTTC
TRBJ1-3,14,few,TRBV20-1,NA,CSARVETAGNTIYF,TGCAGTGCTAGAGTAGAGACAGCTGGAAACACCATATATTTT
TRBJ1-2,13,few,TRBV29-1,NA,CSVEWTANYGYTF,TGCAGCGTTGAGTGGACAGCTAACTATGGCTACACCTTC
TRBJ2-1,17,few,TRBV29-1,TRBD2,CSVEDPTGGSSYNEQFF,TGCAGCGTTGAAGATCCCACCGGCGGGAGCTCCTACAATGAGCAGTTCTTC
TRBJ2-3,12,NA,TRBV6-6,NA,CASSYLQDTQYF,TGTGCCAGCAGTTACCTACAAGATACGCAGTATTTT
TRBJ2-5,17,NA,TRBV7-3,TRBD2,CASSPPGGDRNQETQYF,TGTGCCAGCAGCCCGCCGGGAGGGGATAGGAATCAAGAGACCCAGTACTTC
TRBJ2-3,12,NA,TRBV29-1,NA,CSVHQGTDTQYF,TGCAGCGTGCACCAGGGCACAGATACGCAGTATTTT
TRBJ2-3,13,many,TRBV7-2,NA,CASSLVSVDTQYF,TGTGCCAGCAGCTTAGTGAGTGTAGATACGCAGTATTTT
TRBJ2-7,14,few,TRBV9,TRBD1,CASSVEDRGREQYF,TGTGCCAGCAGCGTAGAGGACAGGGGGCGTGAGCAGTACTTC